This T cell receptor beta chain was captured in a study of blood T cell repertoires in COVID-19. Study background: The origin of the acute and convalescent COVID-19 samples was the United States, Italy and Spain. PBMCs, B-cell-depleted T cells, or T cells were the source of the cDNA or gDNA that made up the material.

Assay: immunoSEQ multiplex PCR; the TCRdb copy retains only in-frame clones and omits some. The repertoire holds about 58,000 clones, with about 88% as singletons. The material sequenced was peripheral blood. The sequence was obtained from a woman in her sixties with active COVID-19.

CDR3 amino acids: CASSLDHSGANVLTF. Here the CDR3 DNA reads TGTGCCAGCAGCTTAGATCACTCTGGGGCCAACGTCCTGACTTTC. This chain joins TRBV7-6 and TRBJ2-6; no clear D. Germline-derived CDR1 and CDR2 are SGHVS and FNYEAQ. The CDR3 extends over 15 amino acids. V was clipped by 1 base and J by 0 bases, with 4 bases between them.